The 30 T cell receptor beta chains reported below all come from one sample, sequenced in a study of T cells in Graves' hyperthyroidism and ophthalmopathy. TCR beta CDR3 sequences were amplified from RNA transcripts. A set of HTBI primers served as the primers for a first-round RT-PCR of the TCR CDR3. TCRdb reprocessed the multiplex PCR reads via MiXCR and lists one record per CDR3 protein. The sample has 250,000 to 400,000 distinct CDR3 sequences, roughly 13% seen once; the top ten hold almost 35%. Sequenced material: blood. The receptors originated from a woman aged 40-49 years with Graves' ophthalmopathy.

This clonotype was counted at least ten times. This chain connects TRBV29-1 to TRBJ1-2; no clear D. Per germline, CDR1 SQVTM and CDR2 ANQGSEA. Trimming removed 0 bases at V and 6 bases at J, with 8 bases between. The CDR3 sequence is 12 residues long. The chain's CDR3 is CSVEDLMDGYTF. The DNA for the CDR3 is TGCAGCGTTGAAGATCTTATGGATGGCTACACCTTC. Complete variable domain (other parts from reference TRBV29-1 and TRBJ1-2): SAVISQKPSRDICQRGTSLTIQCQVDSQVTMMFWYRQQPGQSLTLIATANQGSEATYESGFVIDKFPISRPNLTFSTLTVSNMSPEDSSIYLCSVEDLMDGYTFGSGTRLTVV.

In its sample, this clonotype was seen many times. CDR3 DNA sequence: TGTGCCAGCAGCTTAAAGACAGGGGTTACCTATGGCTACACCTTC. Residues: CASSLKTGVTYGYTF. The V and J genes are TRBV7-9 and TRBJ1-2; 8 bases map to TRBD1. This CDR3 contains 15 residues. Germline trimming cut 2 bases from V and 4 bases from J; bases unmatched to any gene: 6. The germline V gene has CDR1 SEHNR and CDR2 FQNEAQ (reference sequence).

This clonotype was seen a handful of times. V gene TRBV30 combines with J gene TRBJ1-3; TRBD1 is a possible D gene (5 bases). This CDR3 has 14 residues. V lost 3 bases to trimming and J lost 2 bases, with 11 bases between them. Germline assignment: CDR1 GTSNPN and CDR2 SVGIG (reference sequence). The CDR3: CAWRGREAGNTIYF. Here the CDR3 DNA reads TGTGCCTGGAGGGGCAGGGAGGCTGGAAACACCATATATTTT.

This clonotype was counted many times. V gene TRBV29-1 combines with J gene TRBJ2-1, with 8 bases matching TRBD2. The length of the CDR3 is 10 residues. Germline assignment: CDR1 SQVTM and CDR2 ANQGSEA. Trimming removed 6 bases from V and 10 bases from J; junction bases left unmatched: 2. CDR3 nucleotide sequence: TGCAGCGTCCGACTAGCGGAGCAGTTCTTC. Its translation: CSVRLAEQFF.

This clonotype was counted many times. Here the CDR3 reads CASTSGTSRYEQYF. Written as DNA, the CDR3 is TGTGCCAGCACGTCCGGGACTAGCCGATACGAGCAGTACTTC. The chain has TRBV12-3 or TRBV12-4 and TRBJ2-7; 9 positions match TRBD2. This CDR3 has 14 residues. The junction had 8 bases not matched to a gene; V was cut back by 7 bases and J by 4 bases.

This clonotype appeared many times. The V gene is TRBV12-3 or TRBV12-4, the J gene TRBJ2-7, with D perhaps matching TRBD1 or TRBD2 (5 bases each). Trimming shortened V by 5 bases and J by 3 bases, and 11 bases separated the two germline ends. The CDR3 is made up of 13 amino acids. CDR3 protein: CASSPGRGYEQYF. The CDR3 DNA reads as TGTGCCAGCAGTCCGGGACGGGGCTACGAGCAGTACTTC.

This clonotype was observed at least ten times. V is TRBV12-3 or TRBV12-4 and J is TRBJ2-1, with TRBD2 matching 9 bases. The CDR3 loop spans 19 amino acids. The V gene end was trimmed by 1 base and the J gene end by 7 bases; junction bases not matched to a gene: 17. CDR3 sequence (DNA): TGTGCCAGCAGTTTAGGGGGGGGAGGTAGCGGGAGTTCTAGGAATGAGCAGTTCTTC. It translates to CASSLGGGGSGSSRNEQFF.

V is TRBV3-1 and J is TRBJ2-3; D possibly corresponds to TRBD2 (5 bases). Germline V gene sequence: CDR1 LGHDT, CDR2 YNNKEL (reference sequence). The V end lost 3 bases, the J end lost 10 bases, and 14 bases lay between the germline ends. This CDR3 region has 13 residues. Here the CDR3 DNA reads TGTGCCAGCAGCCAGGTTTCTAGCCAGGCGCAGTATTTT. Amino acids: CASSQVSSQAQYF.

This clonotype has a handful of counts. This chain connects TRBV19 to TRBJ1-5, with D possibly being TRBD1 (5 bases). The CDR3 runs 16 residues. CDR1 LNHDA and CDR2 SQIVND come from the germline V gene (reference sequence). V was cut by 0 bases and J by 4 bases, with 13 bases left in between. CDR3 amino acids: CASSIDRGIINQPQHF. For the CDR3, the DNA is TGTGCCAGTAGTATAGATCGGGGGATAATAAATCAGCCCCAGCATTTT.

The sample holds a few counts of this clonotype. J is TRBJ1-6 and V is TRBV25-1; TRBD1 agrees at 7 bases. The CDR3 runs 17 residues. CDR1 is MGHDK, CDR2 SYGVNS, per germline. The junction had 11 bases not matched to a gene; V was cut back by 2 bases and J by 7 bases. Written as DNA, the CDR3 is TGTGCCAGCAGTGAACGGAGGGAGGGGGCGAGAAATTCACCCCTCCACTTT. Protein sequence: CASSERREGARNSPLHF.

This clonotype has ten or more counts. The gene calls are TRBV6-1 and TRBJ1-1; the match to TRBD1 covers 8 bases. J gave up 7 bases and V 4 bases, and 2 bases lay outside the gene matches. The CDR3 covers 12 residues. Germline V gene lookup returns CDR1 MNHNS and CDR2 SASEGT. The CDR3 coding sequence is TGTGCCAGCAGTGGACAGGGGATTGAAGCTTTCTTT. Protein product: CASSGQGIEAFF.

At least ten counts were recorded for this clonotype. The chain carries TRBV30 and TRBJ1-2; D perhaps matches TRBD1 (5 bases). The germline V gene has CDR1 GTSNPN and CDR2 SVGIG (reference sequence). The CDR3 is 13 residues long. The germline V and J ends were trimmed by 3 bases and 4 bases, with 12 bases remaining between them. The chain's CDR3 is CAWSEGSAYGYTF. The CDR3 nucleotides are TGTGCCTGGAGCGAGGGGAGTGCCTATGGCTACACCTTC.

This clonotype was seen a few times. In nucleotides, the CDR3 is TGCAGTGCTCGGGGACAGGGGCTTTCACCCCTCCACTTT. It is translated as CSARGQGLSPLHF. This chain connects TRBV20-1 to TRBJ1-6; 10 nucleotides line up with TRBD1. Germline V gene data show CDR1 as DFQATT and CDR2 as SNEGSKA (reference sequence). This CDR3 has 13 amino acids. Trimming cost V 5 bases and J 9 bases; bases outside gene matches: 4.

CDR3 coding DNA: TGTGCCAGCAGTTTCTGGGGGAACACCGGGGAGCTGTTTTTT. This gives the protein CASSFWGNTGELFF. The V gene is TRBV6-5, the J gene TRBJ2-2; no reliable D call. Trimming pared 4 bases from V and 1 base from J, leaving 7 bases between. Germline V gives CDR1 MNHEY, CDR2 SVGAGI. The CDR3 is 14 amino acids.

This clonotype was recorded a few times. This sequence joins TRBV20-1 and TRBJ1-6, with 7 positions matching TRBD1. The V segment lost 1 base and the J segment 19 bases; nucleotides outside the gene matches: 7. Germline V gene lookup returns CDR1 DFQATT and CDR2 SNEGSKA (reference sequence). The CDR3 length is 11 residues. The CDR3 reads CSARAGQADHF. In DNA, the CDR3 is TGCAGTGCTAGAGCAGGACAGGCCGATCACTTT.

In this sample, this clonotype turned up many times. This chain's CDR3 is CASTGRDRRHYGYTF. CDR3 nucleotide sequence: TGTGCCAGCACCGGGCGAGACAGGCGCCACTATGGCTACACCTTC. The chain couples TRBV6-9 to TRBJ1-2; D is possibly TRBD1 (6 bases). Trimming took 7 bases from V and 3 from J, leaving 18 bases between them. The germline CDR1 and CDR2 sequences are MNHGY and SVAAGI. This CDR3 contains 15 residues.

This clonotype appeared many times. The V and J genes are TRBV2 and TRBJ2-7, with 9 positions matching TRBD2. Germline V gives CDR1 SNHLY, CDR2 FYNNEI. The trim removed 6 bases at V and 0 bases at J, leaving 9 bases unmatched. CDR3 length: 16 amino acids. CDR3 nucleotides: TGTGCCAGCAGGCTCCGGACTAGCGCGGCCTCCTACGAGCAGTACTTC. Its protein is CASRLRTSAASYEQYF.

This clonotype occurred many times. The chain is built from TRBV12-3 or TRBV12-4 and TRBJ1-3; a possible D gene is TRBD1 (5 bases). This CDR3 region has 17 residues. V lost 6 bases to trimming and J lost 2 bases, with 20 bases between them. The CDR3 DNA reads TGTGCCAGCAGCCCAAGGCGGGGCCGCATGGCTGGAAACACCATATATTTT. Translating gives CASSPRRGRMAGNTIYF.

The chain is built from TRBV7-9 and TRBJ2-5; D gene unclear. V was clipped by 2 bases and J by 5 bases, with 12 bases between them. The CDR3 length is 14 residues. From germline, CDR1 is SEHNR and CDR2 FQNEAQ (reference sequence). The CDR3 coding sequence is TGTGCCAGCAGCTTAAATTTGGTTTCGGAGACCCAGTACTTC. Encoded protein: CASSLNLVSETQYF. The whole variable domain, remainder taken from reference TRBV7-9 and TRBJ2-5, is DTGVSQNPRHKITKRGQNVTFRCDPISEHNRLYWYRQTLGQGPEFLTYFQNEAQLEKSRLLSDRFSAERPKGSFSTLEIQRTEQGDSAMYLCASSLNLVSETQYFGPGTRLLVL.

This clonotype was seen repeatedly, ten times or more. J is TRBJ1-5 and V is TRBV15, with D unclear. The CDR3 consists of 13 residues. Trimming shortened V by 8 bases and J by 3 bases, and 11 bases separated the two germline ends. Germline lookup yields CDR1 LNHNV and CDR2 YYDKDF (reference sequence). CDR3 sequence (DNA): TGTGCCACCCGAGAGGCGTACAATCAGCCCCAGCATTTT. It encodes CATREAYNQPQHF.

A word on this clonotype: A much larger clone differs by one base, so this may be a read error. The CDR3 region has the DNA TGTGCCAACAGTTTCTCCATGGGACTAGTAGGGTACGAGCAGTACTTC. It translates to CANSFSMGLVGYEQYF. This chain connects TRBV27 to TRBJ2-7; TRBD2 aligns across 8 bases. Germline CDR1 MNHEY, CDR2 SMNVEV (reference sequence). The CDR3 length is 16 residues.

This clonotype has ten or more counts. V and J are TRBV3-1 and TRBJ1-5, with TRBD1 as a possible D gene (6 bases). Between the trimmed V and J ends, which lost 2 bases and 1 base, there was a span of 9 bases. The CDR3 loop spans 15 amino acids. CDR1 and CDR2 (germline): LGHDT, YNNKEL (reference sequence). CDR3: CASSQTTGSNQPQHF. CDR3 sequence (DNA): TGTGCCAGCAGCCAAACAACAGGGAGCAATCAGCCCCAGCATTTT.

The sample holds many counts of this clonotype. Mismatch with germline at one junction end may stem from a read error. The chain uses TRBV11-2 and TRBJ1-1; 8 bases fit TRBD1. The CDR3 runs 14 residues. In germline, CDR1 is SGHAT, CDR2 FQNNGV. In DNA form, the CDR3 reads TGTGCCAGCAGCATAGACAGGGGAGGGACTGAAGCTTTCTTT. Protein: CASSIDRGGTEAFF.

V is TRBV2 and J is TRBJ1-5, with 9 bases lining up with TRBD1. V lost 6 bases and J lost 1; bases outside the gene matches: 7. This CDR3 has 16 amino acids. Per germline, CDR1 SNHLY and CDR2 FYNNEI. The CDR3 bases are TGTGCCAGCAGAGCCGGGACAGGGTGGAGCAATCAGCCCCAGCATTTT. Protein product: CASRAGTGWSNQPQHF.

The sample holds a few counts of this clonotype. This chain connects TRBV5-4 to TRBJ2-1, with 12 nucleotides matching TRBD2. V was pared by 4 bases and J by 8 bases, with 7 bases of the junction left unmatched. The V gene's germline CDR1 is SGHNT and CDR2 YYREEE (reference sequence). The CDR3 extends over 15 amino acids. CDR3 DNA: TGTGCCAGCAGCGACCTAGCGGGAGGGCCGCATGAGCAGTTCTTC. Protein: CASSDLAGGPHEQFF.

In this sample, this clonotype turned up a few times. The chain is built from TRBV14 and TRBJ2-7; no firm D call. The CDR3 loop spans 16 amino acids. Germline CDR1 is SGHDN and CDR2 is FVKESK. With 4 bases removed from V and 5 bases from J, the gap between germline ends came to 21 bases. The CDR3 DNA reads TGTGCCAGCAGCCGAAAGGGCGGAATCGGCTGGGACGAGCAGTACTTC. Amino acid sequence: CASSRKGGIGWDEQYF.

This clonotype showed up just a few times. The rearrangement uses TRBV20-1 and TRBJ2-3, with D unclear. CDR3 size: 12 residues. Trimming cost V 5 bases and J 1 base, with 7 bases left between them. CDR1 DFQATT and CDR2 SNEGSKA come from the germline V gene (reference sequence). In nucleotides, the CDR3 is TGCAGTGCTGAGGTGGGCACAGATACGCAGTATTTT. Residues: CSAEVGTDTQYF.

This clonotype was seen repeatedly, ten times or more. This rearrangement joins TRBV6-4 to TRBJ1-2, with 7 bases aligning to TRBD1. CDR3 length equals 13 residues. V shed 2 bases, J shed 5 bases, and the junction held 2 bases outside the gene matches. Germline CDR1 reads MRHNA; CDR2 reads SNTAGT. The CDR3 sequence: CASSDLQGYGYTF. CDR3 coding DNA: TGTGCCAGCAGTGACCTACAGGGGTATGGCTACACCTTC.

This clonotype was seen many times. The rearrangement uses TRBV11-1 and TRBJ2-7; weak D call: TRBD1 (6 bases). The CDR3 contains 16 residues. The V end was cut by 1 base, the J end by 3 bases, with 16 bases between. Germline V gives CDR1 SGHAT, CDR2 FQDESV (reference sequence). CDR3 protein: CASSLGAPGENYEQYF. As DNA, the CDR3 is TGTGCCAGCAGCTTAGGGGCGCCAGGGGAGAACTACGAGCAGTACTTC.

This clonotype was seen ten or more times. The CDR3 DNA reads as TGTGCCAGCAGAGGACTCAATGAGCAGTTCTTC. It yields the protein CASRGLNEQFF. This chain uses TRBV7-9 with TRBJ2-1, with D possibly matching TRBD2 (5 bases). Trimming cost V 6 bases and J 6 bases, with 6 bases left between them. Germline V CDR1 and CDR2: SEHNR, FQNEAQ (reference sequence). This CDR3 contains 11 residues.